A selection of T cell receptor beta chains follows, all from one sample in a study of shared T cell receptors in the human thymus. Profiled with immunoSEQ multiplex PCR; TCRdb holds only in-frame clones, not every one. The sample holds hundreds of thousands of clones, more than 75% seen once. These data were also reused for a study on human thymus T cells.

Material for sequencing was thymocytes. The receptor source for this set is a boy under three years old with a congenital heart defect. Each CDR3 is given with its conserved first and last residue. The D gene is left open where the match is weak. Clone size is not always given. Where it is, it says once, few, many or a class for expanded clones.

j_call d_call v_call clone_size cdr3_aa cdr3_nt
TRBJ2-7 NA TRBV4-3 few CASSQGFSVLYEQYF TGCGCCAGCAGCCAAGGTTTTAGCGTCCTCTACGAGCAGTACTTC
TRBJ1-2 NA TRBV9 NA CASSPRPEHYGYTF TGTGCCAGCAGTCCCAGGCCAGAGCACTATGGCTACACCTTC
TRBJ2-7 TRBD1 TRBV30 NA CAWPWSRDRIPPYEQYF TGTGCCTGGCCGTGGTCCCGGGACAGGATCCCCCCCTACGAGCAGTACTTC
TRBJ2-7 TRBD1 TRBV7-2 NA CASSLARNQKADRGEQYF TGTGCCAGCAGCTTAGCGAGAAATCAGAAGGCCGACAGGGGAGAGCAGTACTTC
TRBJ2-1 NA TRBV7-8 NA CASSPPGLDYNEQFF TGTGCCAGCAGCCCCCCGGGACTCGATTACAATGAGCAGTTCTTC
TRBJ2-1 NA TRBV7-6 NA CASSSSIPNRSYNEQFF TGTGCCAGCAGCTCCTCAATCCCTAACCGGAGCTACAATGAGCAGTTCTTC
TRBJ1-1 TRBD1 TRBV6-5 NA CASSTSTGDNEAFF TGTGCCAGCAGTACCTCGACAGGGGATAATGAAGCTTTCTTT
TRBJ1-2 NA TRBV10-3 NA CAIRSCGHLTGGRNYGYTF TGTGCCATCAGGTCGTGCGGACACTTAACGGGGGGAAGAAACTATGGCTACACCTTC
TRBJ2-3 NA TRBV4-1 NA CASSHTVYVTRTDGTDTQYF TGCGCCAGCAGCCACACAGTCTATGTCACTAGGACAGATGGCACAGATACGCAGTATTTT
TRBJ1-1 TRBD1 TRBV19 NA CASRSTGGKGMNTEAFF TGTGCCAGTAGGAGCACAGGGGGCAAGGGGATGAACACTGAAGCTTTCTTT
TRBJ2-2 TRBD1 TRBV29-1 NA CSAGQVTGELFF TGCAGCGCCGGACAGGTCACCGGGGAGCTGTTTTTT
TRBJ1-2 TRBD1 TRBV10-3 once CASEDRVTYGYTF TGTGCCTCAGAAGACAGGGTAACGTATGGCTACACCTTC
TRBJ2-7 NA TRBV28 once CASSLWASAHEQYF TGTGCCAGCAGTTTATGGGCTAGCGCCCACGAGCAGTACTTC
TRBJ1-6 NA TRBV9 once CASSLRQDSPLHF TGTGCCAGCAGCCTCAGACAAGATTCACCCCTCCACTTT
TRBJ2-6 TRBD1 TRBV15 NA CATRQGRSGANVLTF TGTGCCACCAGACAGGGGCGCTCTGGGGCCAACGTCCTGACTTTC
TRBJ2-1 TRBD2 TRBV9 NA CASSPSGTPVSSYNEQFF TGTGCCAGCAGCCCGAGCGGGACCCCGGTAAGCTCCTACAATGAGCAGTTCTTC
TRBJ2-7 TRBD2 TRBV5-1 NA CASSLVGLAGIEQYF TGCGCCAGCAGCTTGGTGGGACTAGCGGGTATCGAGCAGTACTTC
TRBJ2-2 TRBD1 TRBV5-6 NA CASSQGQGSTGELFF TGTGCCAGCAGCCAGGGACAGGGGAGCACCGGGGAGCTGTTTTTT
TRBJ2-3 NA TRBV29-1 NA CSVVEGVGLHGVF TGCAGCGTTGTGGAGGGTGTGGGACTTCACGGTGTTTTT
TRBJ1-2 TRBD1 TRBV19 NA CASSIATLEGAGGYTF TGTGCCAGTAGTATAGCCACGCTCGAGGGGGCTGGTGGCTACACCTTC
TRBJ1-1 NA TRBV4-3 NA CASSQYSNMNTEAFF TGCGCCAGCAGCCAATACAGTAACATGAACACTGAAGCTTTCTTT
TRBJ1-5 TRBD1 TRBV18 NA CASSPTGERQPQHF TGTGCCAGCTCACCGACAGGGGAGCGGCAGCCCCAGCATTTT
TRBJ1-3 NA TRBV13 NA CASSPLGGEGSGNTIYF TGTGCCAGCAGCCCATTGGGGGGTGAGGGCTCTGGAAACACCATATATTTT
TRBJ1-1 NA TRBV15 NA CATSRRTRTSTEAFF TGTGCCACCAGCAGGAGGACACGCACGAGCACTGAAGCTTTCTTT
TRBJ2-1 TRBD2 TRBV9 NA CASSPRLAGEYNEQFF TGTGCCAGCAGCCCCCGACTAGCGGGGGAATACAATGAGCAGTTCTTC
TRBJ1-4 NA TRBV15 NA CATSIDRHPATNEKLFF TGTGCCACCAGCATAGACAGGCACCCGGCAACTAATGAAAAACTGTTTTTT
TRBJ2-7 NA TRBV14 NA CASRAGRAGRIGLPSGEQYF TGTGCCAGCAGGGCTGGACGCGCAGGTCGTATTGGACTCCCCTCCGGGGAGCAGTACTTC
TRBJ2-3 TRBD2 TRBV4-3 NA CASSAGLAVSDTQYF TGCGCCAGCAGCGCGGGACTAGCCGTTTCAGATACGCAGTATTTT
TRBJ1-2 NA TRBV6-1 NA CASHNTPSGYGYTF TGTGCCAGCCATAATACACCCTCGGGCTATGGCTACACCTTC
TRBJ2-7 TRBD2 TRBV13 NA CASSPGLAGLYEQYF TGTGCCAGCAGCCCGGGACTAGCGGGTCTCTACGAGCAGTACTTC
TRBJ2-7 NA TRBV19 NA CASSIAGTYEQYF TGTGCCAGTAGTATTGCGGGGACCTACGAGCAGTACTTC
TRBJ2-1 NA TRBV15 NA CATSTDRIYNEQFF TGTGCCACCAGTACCGACAGAATCTACAATGAGCAGTTCTTC
TRBJ1-1 NA TRBV4-3 NA CASSQAGNRVNTEAFF TGCGCCAGCAGCCAAGCGGGAAACAGGGTGAACACTGAAGCTTTCTTT
TRBJ2-1 TRBD2 TRBV4-3 NA CASSYLMGLATCEQFF TGCGCCAGCAGCTACCTCATGGGACTAGCCACCTGTGAGCAGTTCTTC
TRBJ2-3 TRBD1 TRBV27 NA CASSLRDRADTQYF TGTGCCAGCAGTCTCCGGGACAGGGCCGATACGCAGTATTTT
TRBJ2-7 TRBD2 TRBV4-2 NA CASSQAASGNYEQYF TGTGCCAGCAGCCAAGCGGCTAGCGGAAACTACGAGCAGTACTTC
TRBJ2-7 TRBD1 TRBV4-1 NA CASSQDDLDRGYEQYF TGCGCCAGCAGCCAGGACGACTTGGACAGGGGCTACGAGCAGTACTTC
TRBJ1-1 NA TRBV27 NA CASRGDCTEAFF TGTGCCAGCAGAGGCGACTGCACTGAAGCTTTCTTT
TRBJ2-1 NA TRBV19 NA CASSIGQASGNEQFF TGTGCCAGTAGTATAGGACAGGCCAGCGGCAATGAGCAGTTCTTC
TRBJ1-4 NA TRBV5-5 NA CASRRTLATTNEKLFF TGTGCCAGCAGACGGACTCTAGCTACAACTAATGAAAAACTGTTTTTT
TRBJ1-2 NA TRBV2 once CASRHREGSAHF TGTGCCAGCAGACACAGGGAGGGCAGCGCTCATTTC
TRBJ1-1 NA TRBV5-1 once CASSLYDGPGNTEAFF TGCGCCAGCAGCTTGTATGATGGGCCCGGGAACACTGAAGCTTTCTTT
TRBJ1-5 NA TRBV2 NA CASSDQGNQPQHF TGTGCCAGCAGTGATCAGGGGAATCAGCCCCAGCATTTT
TRBJ2-7 TRBD1 TRBV5-6 NA CASSSNRQGDSYEQYF TGTGCCAGCAGCTCGAACCGACAGGGGGACTCCTACGAGCAGTACTTC
TRBJ1-6 TRBD1 TRBV5-1 NA CASSRKLTGVDNSPLHF TGCGCCAGCAGCCGGAAATTAACAGGGGTAGATAATTCACCCCTCCACTTT
TRBJ1-3 NA TRBV6-6 NA CASIGAGNTIYF TGTGCCAGCATAGGGGCTGGAAACACCATATATTTT
TRBJ1-5 TRBD1 TRBV2 NA CASRHGTGREGQPQHF TGTGCCAGCAGGCACGGGACAGGGCGGGAAGGCCAGCCCCAGCATTTT
TRBJ2-1 TRBD2 TRBV28 NA CATRTSWNNEQFF TGTGCCACCCGGACTAGCTGGAACAATGAGCAGTTCTTC